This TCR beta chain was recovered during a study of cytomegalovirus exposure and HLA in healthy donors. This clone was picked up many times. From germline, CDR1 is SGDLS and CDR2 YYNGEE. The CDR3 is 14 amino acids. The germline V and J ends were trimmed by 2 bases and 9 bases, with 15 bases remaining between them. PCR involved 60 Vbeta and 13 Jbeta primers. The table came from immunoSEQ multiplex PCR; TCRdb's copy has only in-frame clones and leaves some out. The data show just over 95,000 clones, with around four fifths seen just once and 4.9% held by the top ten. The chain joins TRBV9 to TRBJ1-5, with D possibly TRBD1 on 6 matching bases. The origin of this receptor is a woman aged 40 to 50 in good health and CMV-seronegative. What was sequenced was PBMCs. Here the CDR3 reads CASSVRDTGLPQHF. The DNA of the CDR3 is TGTGCCAGCAGCGTCCGGGACACCGGCTTGCCCCAGCATTTT.